These 18 T cell receptor beta chains originate from one sample sequenced in a study of cytomegalovirus exposure and HLA in healthy donors (dated by TCRdb to the late 2010s). The library was built by means of the immunoSEQ multiplex PCR assay. The multiplex PCR relied on a mix of 60 forward primers for TCR Vbeta segments and 13 reverse primers for TCR Jbeta segments. Held by TCRdb, this immuneACCESS table contains in-frame sequences only and omits some clones. Under half of the omission traces to an unresolved V gene where checked; the cause of the rest is unknown. The sample table holds about 160,000 clones, of which about 68% were seen once. 1.3% to 1.5% of the sample belongs to the ten largest clones. Specimen: PBMCs. Receptor source: a man aged 18 to 29 in good health and CMV-seronegative.

The chain has TRBV5-1 and TRBJ1-1, with TRBD1 as a possible D gene (5 bases). Germline CDR1 reads SGHRS; CDR2 reads YFSETQ. The CDR3 covers 16 residues. Between the trimmed V and J ends, which lost 2 bases and 5 bases, there was a span of 19 bases. This CDR3 is CASSLGGHSGGTEAFF. The CDR3 DNA reads as TGCGCCAGCAGCTTAGGTGGGCATTCGGGGGGGACTGAAGCTTTCTTT.

The rearrangement links TRBV28 to TRBJ2-7; 10 bases line up with TRBD1. The length of the CDR3 is 14 residues. The germline gives CDR1 MDHEN, CDR2 SYDVKM. Unmatched junction bases numbered 11, after V lost 6 bases and J lost 9 bases. CDR3 nucleotides: TGTGCCAGCAGCTCCGGGACAGGGGCCTTGGGGCAGTACTTC. This codes for CASSSGTGALGQYF.

This clone has more than one count but fewer than ten. The J gene is TRBJ2-3, the V gene TRBV5-1; 12 bases fit TRBD1. CDR3 size: 15 residues. The germline CDR1 and CDR2 sequences are SGHRS and YFSETQ. The V and J ends lost 4 bases and 6 bases, in that order; junction bases with no gene match: 6. CDR3 protein: CASSAGTGGRDTQYF. In DNA, the CDR3 is TGCGCCAGCAGCGCCGGGACAGGGGGCCGGGATACGCAGTATTTT. Together with reference TRBV5-1 and TRBJ2-3, the CDR3 gives the full variable domain: KAGVTQTPRYLIKTRGQQVTLSCSPISGHRSVSWYQQTPGQGLQFLFEYFSETQRNKGNFPGRFSGRQFSNSRSEMNVSTLELGDSALYLCASSAGTGGRDTQYFGPGTRLTVL.

The chain is built from TRBV28 and TRBJ2-1; maybe TRBD2 (6 bases). Trimming took off 10 bases at V and 2 bases at J, with 15 bases between the two ends. Germline assignment: CDR1 MDHEN and CDR2 SYDVKM. The CDR3 spans 14 residues. This CDR3 reads CAIHGGSAYNEQFF. In nucleotides, the CDR3 is TGTGCCATCCATGGGGGGAGCGCCTACAATGAGCAGTTCTTC.

The chain has TRBV5-1 and TRBJ2-1; 7 nucleotides match TRBD2. The CDR3 sequence is 16 residues long. The V segment lost 5 bases and the J segment 7 bases; nucleotides outside the gene matches: 15. CDR1 and CDR2 (germline): SGHRS, YFSETQ. CDR3 nucleotides: TGCGCCAGCAGAGGTCAAGGGACTCCCGGGGGGAATGAGCAGTTCTTC. This encodes CASRGQGTPGGNEQFF.

This chain joins TRBV27 and TRBJ1-2; unclear D gene. This CDR3 region has 16 residues. Germline loops: CDR1 MNHEY, CDR2 SMNVEV (reference sequence). V gave up 2 bases and J gave up 2 bases, with 15 bases separating them. CDR3 bases: TGTGCCAGCAGTTTACGGTTAGGCAGGCGAAACTATGGCTACACCTTC. Residues: CASSLRLGRRNYGYTF.

This clone was detected once. The chain has TRBV28 and TRBJ1-2; 7 nucleotides agree with TRBD1. V shed 3 bases and J 4 bases; nucleotides not matched to a gene: 5. Germline CDR1 reads MDHEN; CDR2 reads SYDVKM. The CDR3 is 14 residues long. The CDR3 DNA sequence: TGTGCCAGCAGTTTGGGGCAGGGGGTCTATGGCTACACCTTC. Translating it yields CASSLGQGVYGYTF.

This clone was seen only a few times. The J gene is TRBJ2-5, the V gene TRBV9; 8 nucleotides align to TRBD2. The CDR3 is 13 residues long. V lost 3 bases, J lost 5 bases, and 3 bases stayed unmatched. Germline assignment: CDR1 SGDLS and CDR2 YYNGEE. The CDR3 nucleotides read TGTGCCAGCAGCGATCGGACTAGCGAGACCCAGTACTTC. It encodes CASSDRTSETQYF.

This clone came up once. The chain couples TRBV6-4 to TRBJ2-2; 9 bases line up with TRBD2. V was pared by 5 bases and J by 3 bases, with 4 bases of the junction left unmatched. The CDR3 sequence is 15 residues long. Germline-derived CDR1 and CDR2 are MRHNA and SNTAGT. The chain's CDR3 is CASSLAGDHTGELFF. DNA of the CDR3: TGTGCCAGCAGTTTAGCGGGAGACCACACCGGGGAGCTGTTTTTT.

This clone was seen more than once but under ten times. This sequence joins TRBV6-1 and TRBJ1-1; possibly TRBD1 for D (5 bases). This CDR3 spans 16 amino acids. Deletions cut 0 bases from V and 0 bases from J, with 11 bases between. From germline, CDR1 is MNHNS and CDR2 SASEGT. For the CDR3, the DNA is TGTGCCAGCAGTGAAGCGGCAGGGACTATGAACACTGAAGCTTTCTTT. It codes for CASSEAAGTMNTEAFF.

The chain is built from TRBV7-9 and TRBJ2-2; 10 nucleotides align to TRBD2. With V trimmed by 3 bases and J by 5 bases, 9 bases remained unmatched. CDR1 is SEHNR and CDR2 is FQNEAQ in the germline V gene (reference sequence). The CDR3 is 17 residues long. CDR3 DNA sequence: TGTGCCAGCAGCTTCCCCCAAAGACTAGCGGGTACCGGGGAGCTGTTTTTT. This gives the protein CASSFPQRLAGTGELFF.

This clone is a singleton in its sample. This chain joins TRBV7-9 and TRBJ1-2; D perhaps matches TRBD1 (6 bases). There are 13 residues in the CDR3. Deletions cut 4 bases from V and 5 bases from J, with 11 bases between. Germline V gene lookup returns CDR1 SEHNR and CDR2 FQNEAQ (reference sequence). CDR3 region: CASSWDQGYGYTF. The CDR3 nucleotides are TGTGCCAGCAGCTGGGACCAGGGGTATGGCTACACCTTC.

The chain combines TRBV5-1 with TRBJ1-2, with 9 bases fitting TRBD1. V shed 1 base, J shed 6 bases, and the junction held 4 bases outside the gene matches. Looked up from germline, CDR1 is SGHRS and CDR2 is YFSETQ. The CDR3 spans 14 residues. Written as DNA, the CDR3 is TGCGCCAGCAGCTTGCGGACAGGGGAGGATGGCTACACCTTC. Encoded protein: CASSLRTGEDGYTF.

The chain employs TRBV4-1 and TRBJ2-3, with D maybe TRBD2 (5 bases). Between the trimmed V and J ends, which lost 0 bases and 1 base, there was a span of 11 bases. Germline CDR1 MGHRA, CDR2 YSYEKL. This CDR3 region has 16 residues. In nucleotides, the CDR3 is TGCGCCAGCAGCCAAGAGTCTAGCTTGCGCACAGATACGCAGTATTTT. This codes for CASSQESSLRTDTQYF.

This clone came up a few times. This chain uses TRBV6-6 with TRBJ1-5; a possible D gene is TRBD1 (5 bases). Between the trimmed V and J ends, which lost 4 bases and 4 bases, there was a span of 8 bases. The germline V gene has CDR1 MNHNY and CDR2 SVGAGI (reference sequence). The CDR3 runs to 13 residues. In DNA, the CDR3 is TGTGCCAGCAGTTGGGGGGAGAATCAGCCCCAGCATTTT. It codes for CASSWGENQPQHF.

V usage is TRBV18 and J usage is TRBJ1-1, with 7 bases matching TRBD1. Germline-derived CDR1 and CDR2 are KGHSH and LQKENI. V shed 6 bases and J 3 bases; nucleotides not matched to a gene: 7. The CDR3 spans 14 residues. The CDR3 region has the DNA TGTGCCAGCTCGCCCGGCAGGGGGGACACTGAAGCTTTCTTT. Protein product: CASSPGRGDTEAFF.

The gene calls are TRBV5-1 and TRBJ2-3, with a possible D match to TRBD2 (5 bases). Trimming took 4 bases from V and 5 from J, leaving 17 bases between them. Per the germline V gene, CDR1 is SGHRS and CDR2 is YFSETQ. This CDR3 has 15 amino acids. This CDR3 reads CASSPAGGRIDTQYF. The CDR3 DNA follows: TGCGCCAGCAGCCCAGCAGGAGGCCGTATAGATACGCAGTATTTT. Complete variable domain (other parts from reference TRBV5-1 and TRBJ2-3): KAGVTQTPRYLIKTRGQQVTLSCSPISGHRSVSWYQQTPGQGLQFLFEYFSETQRNKGNFPGRFSGRQFSNSRSEMNVSTLELGDSALYLCASSPAGGRIDTQYFGPGTRLTVL.

The chain recombines TRBV5-5 with TRBJ2-1; no definite D call. The CDR3 length is 14 residues. V was trimmed by 0 bases and J by 5 bases, leaving 9 bases between them. CDR1 is SGHKS, CDR2 YYEKEE, per germline (reference sequence). The CDR3 nucleotides read TGTGCCAGCAGCTTGGAATTCACAGACAATGAGCAGTTCTTC. As protein: CASSLEFTDNEQFF.